This entry describes one T cell receptor beta chain. Its cognate antigen is unknown. An amount of RNA that ranged from roughly 0.5 to 1 ug was reverse transcribed with random hexamers. Using its own MiXCR run on the immunoSEQ multiplex PCR reads, TCRdb lists one record per CDR3 protein. Of approximately 100,000 distinct CDR3 sequences listed, less than 95% are singletons. Sequencing of TCR beta was performed on blood CD8+ T cells and on blood CD4+ T cells. This entry comes from a study of CD8 T cells in Susac syndrome. Overall study findings and caveats: The number of Susac-specific public clones found was 15 to 20 in total CD8+ repertoires and several in CD8+ TEMRA repertoires.

The sequence came from a human donor with Susac syndrome. The sample was CD8+ T cells from PBMCs.

CDR3 protein: CASSPPGPSYNEQFF. Written as DNA, the CDR3 is TGTGCCAGCAGTCCCCCGGGGCCTTCCTACAATGAGCAGTTCTTC. V is TRBV27 and J is TRBJ2-1; D may match TRBD1 or TRBD2 (5 bases each). This CDR3 has 15 residues. The germline V gene encodes CDR1 MNHEY and CDR2 SMNVEV (reference sequence). Trimming cost V 5 bases and J 1 base, with 12 bases left between them.